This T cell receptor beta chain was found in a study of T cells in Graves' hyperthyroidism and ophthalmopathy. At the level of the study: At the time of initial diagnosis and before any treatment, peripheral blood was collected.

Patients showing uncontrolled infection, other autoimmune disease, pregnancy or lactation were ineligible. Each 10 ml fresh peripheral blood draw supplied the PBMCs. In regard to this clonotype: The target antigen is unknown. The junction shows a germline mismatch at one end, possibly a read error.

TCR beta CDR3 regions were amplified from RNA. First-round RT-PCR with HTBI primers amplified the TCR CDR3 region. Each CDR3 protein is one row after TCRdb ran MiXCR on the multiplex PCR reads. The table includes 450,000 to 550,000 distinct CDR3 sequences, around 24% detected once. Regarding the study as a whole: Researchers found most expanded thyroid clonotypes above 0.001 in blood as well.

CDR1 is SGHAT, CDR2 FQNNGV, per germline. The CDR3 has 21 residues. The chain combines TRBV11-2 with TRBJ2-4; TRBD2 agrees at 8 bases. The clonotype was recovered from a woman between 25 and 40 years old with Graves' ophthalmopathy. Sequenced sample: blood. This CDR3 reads CASSLVGILSGSTLAKNIKYF. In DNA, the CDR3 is TGTGCCAGCAGCTTAGTAGGGATCTTGAGCGGGAGTACGCTAGCCAAAAACATTAAGTACTTC.